Only a few counts were recorded for the clone carrying this T cell receptor (beta chain). Its specificity is unknown. This specimen comes from a study of cytomegalovirus exposure and HLA in healthy donors. Overall study results and limits: In a later analysis, HLA-associated beta chains showed higher expansion and lower generation probabilities than comparable chains.

Primers included in the PCR were 60 Vbeta and 13 Jbeta primers. In the source study's methods: As a later analysis found, there were 70 million to 80 million unique TCR beta chains, of which roughly 11 million were shared. The assay was immunoSEQ multiplex PCR, and TCRdb's table has in-frame clones only and misses some. Clone size and the V and J calls come from that table; the DNA yielded D and trimming. The sample holds around 97,000 clones; around three quarters are singletons and the top ten take around a tenth. This clonotype was sampled from a woman younger than 35 in good health and CMV-seropositive. Sequencing input: PBMCs.

The CDR3 is CASSLEGGARTEAFF. Written as DNA, the CDR3 is TGCGCCAGCAGCTTGGAAGGGGGGGCTAGGACTGAAGCTTTCTTT. The chain recombines TRBV5-1 with TRBJ1-1; perhaps TRBD1 as D (6 bases). This CDR3 is built from 15 residues. Looked up from germline, CDR1 is SGHRS and CDR2 is YFSETQ. The germline V and J ends were trimmed by 0 bases and 5 bases, with 14 bases remaining between them.